This record looks at one T cell receptor beta chain sequence and its context. The target of this receptor is not known. No quality values exist for individual bases; no much larger clone is one base distant. This entry is derived from a study of CDR3 diversity in severe acne (dated by TCRdb to the late 2010s). The library was prepared using PCR. The sequencer was an Illumina HiSeq 2000. TCRdb reprocessed the public reads (quality trimming at Q25 with fastp, clone calling with MiXCR) and kept in-frame beta chains. Every entry covers one CDR3 protein and lists the most common genes and DNA from its rows. The sample table contains roughly 100,000 distinct CDR3 sequences; only one count was recorded for roughly half of them. The top ten constitute 9.5% to 15% of the sample. The CDR3 contains 14 residues, cysteine and phenylalanine counted. The read is trimmed to its CDR3 DNA, 42 bases read in frame from base 1. The junction shows trimming of 3 bases on V and 1 base on J, plus 9 bases between the germline ends. Reading the germline V gene gives CDR1 MGHRA and CDR2 YSYEKL.

The sequencing input was blood. The clonotype comes from a male donor with acne. In this chain, TRBV4-1 is recombined with TRBJ2-5; tentative D gene TRBD2, with 6 bases matching. The CDR3 reads as follows: CASSQRAGQETQYF. The DNA reads as follows: TGCGCCAGCAGCCAGAGAGCGGGCCAAGAGACCCAGTACTTC.